The T cell receptor beta chain described here comes from a study of T cell responses to AZD1222 COVID-19 vaccine. Study outcomes and limitations: Spike-specific TCR breadth and depth were elevated following two AZD1222 doses. CD4 TCRs linked to vaccination spanned spike, dominating at 160-218 and 743-854. Clonal diversity may have been underestimated, and the donors were mostly white British, with more females than males.

Profiled with immunoSEQ multiplex PCR; TCRdb holds only in-frame clones, not every one. The sample gives some 120,000 clones, 92% of which show up once; 1.6% is in the top ten. Analyses pooled second doses at about 4 or about 12 weeks. Of note for this clone: The antigen is undetermined.

V lost 6 bases to trimming and J lost 1 base, with 15 bases between them. Germline V gene sequence: CDR1 MNHNY, CDR2 SVGAGI (reference sequence). CDR3 length equals 15 residues. The receptor comes from an adult who received the AZD1222 COVID-19 vaccine. This specimen was peripheral blood, taken 28 days after the second AZD1222 dose. The V gene is TRBV6-6, the J gene TRBJ2-5; D remains ambiguous. The CDR3 here is CASSSYRQVQETQYF. As DNA, the CDR3 is TGTGCCAGCAGCTCCTACCGCCAGGTCCAAGAGACCCAGTACTTC.